This T cell receptor (beta chain) was observed in a study of T-cell reconstitution after alpha-beta-depleted transplantation in children. Preparation of the TCRbeta library involved a method that used unique molecular identifiers. One entry per CDR3 protein results from TCRdb running MiXCR on the PCR reads. The table has a few hundred thousand distinct CDR3 sequences, around a tenth seen once. This clonotype came up many times. Its matching antigen is unknown. Overall study results and limits: At one year after transplant, newly produced T cells mostly accounted for T-cell counts and diversity.

The sample was PBMCs, taken before TCRalphabeta/CD19-depleted stem cell transplant. This TCR was recovered from a boy under three years old with acute myeloid leukemia, due to receive a stem cell transplant.

The DNA for the CDR3 is TGTGCCAGCAGCGCGCGGACTAGCGGGGGCTCTAATGAGCAGTTCTTC. It is translated as CASSARTSGGSNEQFF. The V call is TRBV7-2, the J call TRBJ2-1, with 13 bases identical to TRBD2. This CDR3 region has 16 residues. Germline trimming cut 5 bases from V and 7 bases from J; bases unmatched to any gene: 8. In germline, CDR1 is SGHTA, CDR2 FQGNSA.